This section outlines one T cell receptor (beta chain) sequence together with its context. Its antigen specificity is not known. The input lacks base qualities; no much larger clone sits a single base away. This record comes from a study of blood T cell repertoires in COVID-19 (dated by TCRdb to the early 2020s). For the study in its entirety: Samples from collaborators originated in the United States, Italy and Spain and spanned both the acute and convalescent phases of COVID-19. The material from the prospective study consisted of cDNA or gDNA derived from T cells, B-cell-depleted T cells, or PBMCs. Deeply sampled blood TCRbeta repertoires from subjects exposed to, actively infected with, or recovered from COVID-19 were included in the dataset. The repertoires were released in a freely available public database meant as a resource for research on the immune response to SARS-CoV-2. The samples were drawn from two sources: the first 160 participants of the ongoing ImmuneRACE study, and 1,254 subjects contributed by 6 global collaborators. A de-identified subject ID, COVID-19 status, age in years and sex were almost always included in the sample metadata. Where HLA class I and class II types were available, the types were taken from metadata supplied by the sample provider, not from assay-based typing.

Participants in the prospective study were enrolled through a virtual design, were aged about 18 to 100 years, and lived in roughly 26 United States geographic areas. To assign participants to cohorts, the prospective study relied on clinical history that participants themselves reported in a screening survey and a study questionnaire. Exposed participants were defined as having been in contact with someone with a PCR-confirmed or clinician-diagnosed COVID-19 case within 2 weeks of study entry. In the prospective study, mobile phlebotomists collected whole blood, serum and a nasopharyngeal or oropharyngeal swab from each participant. Over an approximately 2-month period, participants in the prospective study had the option of providing additional blood draws and questionnaires. Prospective study blood samples were shipped either frozen or at room temperature before DNA extraction. Trimming accounts for 2 bases at V and 3 bases at J, while the number of junction bases matched to no gene is 2. CDR1 SGDLS and CDR2 YYNGEE were looked up in the germline V gene. The CDR3 runs 14 amino acids, cysteine and phenylalanine included. Just the 42-base CDR3 DNA is kept, in frame starting at base 1.

Study-wide conclusions, independent of this receptor: How much clinical and demographic metadata was included differed by source and by participant, and the metadata was provided uncurated.

The immunoSEQ Assay, a bias-controlled multiplex PCR, was used to amplify TCRbeta CDR3 regions from genomic DNA. As for the original processing: The number of nucleated cells in each sample was estimated from the amplification of reference gene primers within the assay. To quantify the absolute abundance of each unique TCRbeta CDR3 rearrangement, sequence reads were collapsed and filtered. Productive Simpson clonality was computed per sample as the square root of Simpson's diversity index over productive rearrangements. The clones in this table, taken by TCRdb from immuneACCESS, are in-frame only. Not every clone is retained; where verified, under half of the shortfall comes from an unresolved V gene, and the cause of the rest is unknown. V, J and clone size are taken as reported in that table, and D and trimming were inferred from the DNA itself. Counted in this sample were roughly 200,000 clones; 80% to 85% of them appeared once. Of the sample, about 3.3% falls within the top ten clones.

Here the chain combines TRBV9 and TRBJ1-3; TRBD1 agrees with 7 junctional bases. The TCR originated in a woman aged 25 to 45 who had been exposed to COVID-19. Sample: PBMCs or T cells enriched from blood (not recorded which). CDR3 region: CASSVTGVGNTIYF. The DNA sequence is as follows: TGTGCCAGCAGCGTTACAGGGGTTGGAAACACCATATATTTT.